This T cell receptor beta chain derives from a study of T cell responses to AZD1222 COVID-19 vaccine. Study results and limitations: It was only after the peak T cell response that any repertoires were sampled. The study identified only a handful of AZD1222 recipients as seropositive at baseline. Reportedly, nearly half of unique spike TCRs recognized epitopes outside B.1.351/B.1.1.7 mutations. Dominant at 160-218 and 743-854, vaccine-associated CD4 TCRs also spanned spike.

Concerning this clone: What it binds is not known.

Per germline, CDR1 SGHAT and CDR2 FQNNGV. This CDR3 region has 16 residues. V shed 4 bases, J shed 5 bases, and the junction held 8 bases outside the gene matches. Libraries were prepared by immunoSEQ multiplex PCR; TCRdb keeps only in-frame clonotypes and omits some of them. Counted here are under 150,000 clones, 80% to 95% occurring once; the ten biggest clones make up approximately 2.7%. The input for sequencing was peripheral blood, taken on day 0 of MenACWY control vaccination. The source of this sequence is an adult in good health. The V call is TRBV11-2, the J call TRBJ2-2; 9 nucleotides agree with TRBD1. CDR3 amino acids: CASSSHRDRETGELFF. DNA for the CDR3: TGTGCCAGCAGCTCACACCGGGACAGGGAAACCGGGGAGCTGTTTTTT. Based on the CDR3 plus reference TRBV11-2 and TRBJ2-2, the full variable domain is EAGVAQSPRYKIIEKRQSVAFWCNPISGHATLYWYQQILGQGPKLLIQFQNNGVVDDSQLPKDRFSAERLKGVDSTLKIQPAKLEDSAVYLCASSSHRDRETGELFFGEGSRLTVL.